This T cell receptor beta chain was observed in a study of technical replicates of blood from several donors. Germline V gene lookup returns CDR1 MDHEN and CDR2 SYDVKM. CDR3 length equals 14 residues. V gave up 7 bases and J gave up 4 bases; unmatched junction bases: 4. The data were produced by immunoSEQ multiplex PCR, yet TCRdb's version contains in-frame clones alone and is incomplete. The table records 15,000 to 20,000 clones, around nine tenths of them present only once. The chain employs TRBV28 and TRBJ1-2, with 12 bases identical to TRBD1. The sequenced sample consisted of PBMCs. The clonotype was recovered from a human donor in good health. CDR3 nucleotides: TGTGCCAGCACCAAGGGACAGGGGGCCTATGGCTACACCTTC. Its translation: CASTKGQGAYGYTF.